This TCR beta chain was sequenced for a study of response to subunit inactivated influenza vaccine. This clonotype turned up a few times. TCRdb processed the RT-PCR reads anew with MiXCR; each CDR3 protein has one entry. The sample lists 450,000 to 700,000 distinct CDR3 sequences; 14% were seen once. CDR3 length: 13 residues. Germline V gene lookup returns CDR1 DFQATT and CDR2 SNEGSKA (reference sequence). Trimming cost V 3 bases and J 2 bases, with 9 bases left between them. Sample: PBMCs from blood, taken 11 to 12 days after vaccination. The V call is TRBV20-1, the J call TRBJ2-3, with D unclear. The TCR comes from a man in his fifties or sixties who received an inactivated influenza vaccine. The CDR3, as DNA: TGCAGTGCTAGGGACCGCAACACAGATACGCAGTATTTT. Protein: CSARDRNTDTQYF.